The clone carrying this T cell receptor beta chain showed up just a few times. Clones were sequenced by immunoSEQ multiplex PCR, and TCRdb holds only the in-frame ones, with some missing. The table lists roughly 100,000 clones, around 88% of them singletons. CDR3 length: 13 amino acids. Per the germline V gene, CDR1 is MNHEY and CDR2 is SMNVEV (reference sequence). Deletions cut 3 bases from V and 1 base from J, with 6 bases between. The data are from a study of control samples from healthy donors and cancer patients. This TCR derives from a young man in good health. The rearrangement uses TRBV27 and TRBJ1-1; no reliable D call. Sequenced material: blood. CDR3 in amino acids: CASSFKENTEAFF. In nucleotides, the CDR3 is TGTGCCAGCAGTTTCAAGGAGAACACTGAAGCTTTCTTT.